Described below is a single TCR beta chain sequence and its context. The data originate from a study of blood T cells in healthy people across ages. Combining a sample-barcoded 5' primer with a J-beta primer mix, a second PCR ran for 7 to 11 cycles. Every sample gave at least 2.5 million paired-end reads containing CDR3. TCRdb re-called the 5' RACE reads through MiXCR, storing one row per CDR3 protein. The repertoire holds about 1.4 million distinct CDR3 sequences, around 59% seen once, with roughly 6.3% in the top ten. Germline V gives CDR1 SGHTA, CDR2 FQGNSA. The CDR3 extends over 16 amino acids. Losses at the gene ends were 4 bases for V and 2 bases for J; bases not matched to a gene: 6.

This chain joins TRBV7-2 and TRBJ1-4, with 8 bases aligning to TRBD1. Sequencing was carried out using blood. The TCR comes from a man between 18 and 35 years old in good health. This CDR3 is CASSSQTGVTNEKLFF. The CDR3 DNA reads as TGTGCCAGCAGCTCTCAGACAGGGGTCACTAATGAAAAACTGTTTTTT.